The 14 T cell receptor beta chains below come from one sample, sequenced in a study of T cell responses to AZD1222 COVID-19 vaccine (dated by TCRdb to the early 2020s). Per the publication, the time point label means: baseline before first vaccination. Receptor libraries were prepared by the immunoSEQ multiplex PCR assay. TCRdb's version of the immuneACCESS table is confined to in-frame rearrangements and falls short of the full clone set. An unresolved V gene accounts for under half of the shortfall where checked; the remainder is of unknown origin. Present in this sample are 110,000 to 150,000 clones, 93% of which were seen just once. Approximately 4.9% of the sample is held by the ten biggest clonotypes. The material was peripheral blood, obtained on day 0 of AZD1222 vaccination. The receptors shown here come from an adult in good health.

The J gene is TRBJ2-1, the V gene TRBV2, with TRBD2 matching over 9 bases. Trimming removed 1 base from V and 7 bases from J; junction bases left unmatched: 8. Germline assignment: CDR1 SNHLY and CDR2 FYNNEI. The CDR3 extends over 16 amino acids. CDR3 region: CASSEGLAGPGNEQFF. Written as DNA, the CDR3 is TGTGCCAGCAGTGAAGGGCTAGCGGGACCCGGTAATGAGCAGTTCTTC.

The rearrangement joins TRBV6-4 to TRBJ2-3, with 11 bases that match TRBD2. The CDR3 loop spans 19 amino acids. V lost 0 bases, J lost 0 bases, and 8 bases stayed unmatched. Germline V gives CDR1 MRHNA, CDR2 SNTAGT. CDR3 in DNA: TGTGCCAGCAGTGACTCGAATCGGACTAGCGGGCTGAGCACAGATACGCAGTATTTT. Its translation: CASSDSNRTSGLSTDTQYF.

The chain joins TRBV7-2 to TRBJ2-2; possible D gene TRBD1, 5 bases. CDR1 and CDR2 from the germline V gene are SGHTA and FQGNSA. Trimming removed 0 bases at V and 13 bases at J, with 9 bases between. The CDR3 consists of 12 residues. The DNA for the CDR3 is TGTGCCAGCAGCTTAGCGGCAGGGCCGCTGTTTTTT. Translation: CASSLAAGPLFF.

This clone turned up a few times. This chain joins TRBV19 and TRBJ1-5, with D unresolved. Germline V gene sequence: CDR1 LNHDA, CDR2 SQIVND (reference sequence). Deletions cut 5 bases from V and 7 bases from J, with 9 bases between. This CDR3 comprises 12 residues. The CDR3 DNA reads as TGTGCCAGTAGTCTCTCGAGACAGCCCCAGCATTTT. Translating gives CASSLSRQPQHF.

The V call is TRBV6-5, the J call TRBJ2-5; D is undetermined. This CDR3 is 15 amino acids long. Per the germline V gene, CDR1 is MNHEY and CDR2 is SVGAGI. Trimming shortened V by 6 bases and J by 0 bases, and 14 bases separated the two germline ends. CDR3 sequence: CASSRTGDYQETQYF. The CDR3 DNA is TGTGCCAGCAGCCGGACGGGTGACTACCAAGAGACCCAGTACTTC.

The CDR3 DNA follows: TGTGCCAGTAGTATCACTAGCGGGACCTACGAGCAGTACTTC. Amino acid sequence: CASSITSGTYEQYF. The chain uses TRBV19 and TRBJ2-7; 10 bases fit TRBD2. CDR3 length: 14 residues. The trim removed 3 bases at V and 2 bases at J, leaving 1 base unmatched. Germline CDR1 LNHDA, CDR2 SQIVND (reference sequence).

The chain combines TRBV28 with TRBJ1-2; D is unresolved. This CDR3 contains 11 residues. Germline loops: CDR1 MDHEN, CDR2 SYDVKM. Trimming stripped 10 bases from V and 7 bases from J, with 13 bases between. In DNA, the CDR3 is TGTGCCATAACATCGTTGGGTGGCTACACCTTC. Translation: CAITSLGGYTF.

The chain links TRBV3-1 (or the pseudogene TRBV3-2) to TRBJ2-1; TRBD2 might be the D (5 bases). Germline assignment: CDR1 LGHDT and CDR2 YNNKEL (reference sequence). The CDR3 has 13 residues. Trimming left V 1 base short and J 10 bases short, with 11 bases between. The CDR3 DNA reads TGTGCCAGCAGCCAAGTTGGGGAGTACGAGCAGTTCTTC. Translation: CASSQVGEYEQFF.

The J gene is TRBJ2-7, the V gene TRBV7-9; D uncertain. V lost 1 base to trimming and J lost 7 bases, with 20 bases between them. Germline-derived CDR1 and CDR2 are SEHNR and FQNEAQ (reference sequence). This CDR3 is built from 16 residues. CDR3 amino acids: CASSLGSAGDPLEQYF. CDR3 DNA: TGTGCCAGCAGCTTAGGCTCTGCAGGAGACCCCTTAGAGCAGTACTTC.

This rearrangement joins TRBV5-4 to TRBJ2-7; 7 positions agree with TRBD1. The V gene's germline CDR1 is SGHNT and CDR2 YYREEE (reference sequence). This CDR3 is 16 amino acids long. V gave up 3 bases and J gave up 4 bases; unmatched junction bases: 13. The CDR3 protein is CASSSDRQGGVYEQYF. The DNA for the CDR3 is TGTGCCAGCAGCTCCGACCGACAGGGCGGCGTTTACGAGCAGTACTTC.

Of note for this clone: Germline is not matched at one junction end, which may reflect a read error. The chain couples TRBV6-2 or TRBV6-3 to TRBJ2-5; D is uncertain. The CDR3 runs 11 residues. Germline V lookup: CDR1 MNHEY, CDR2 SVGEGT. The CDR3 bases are TGTGCCGGCAGCCCCAGGGAGACCCAGTACTTC. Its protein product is CAGSPRETQYF.

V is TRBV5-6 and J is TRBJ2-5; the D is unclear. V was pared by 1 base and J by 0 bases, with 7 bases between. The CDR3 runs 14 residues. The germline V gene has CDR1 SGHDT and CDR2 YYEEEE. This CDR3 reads CASSLSQYQETQYF. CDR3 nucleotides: TGTGCCAGCAGCTTGTCTCAGTACCAAGAGACCCAGTACTTC.

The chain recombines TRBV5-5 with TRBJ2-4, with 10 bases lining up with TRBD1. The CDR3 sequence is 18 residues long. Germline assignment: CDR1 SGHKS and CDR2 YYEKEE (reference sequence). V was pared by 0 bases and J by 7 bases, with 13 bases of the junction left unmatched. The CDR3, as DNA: TGTGCCAGCAGCTTGGATCCGAGACAGGGGGCGACATTGAACATTCAGTACTTC. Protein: CASSLDPRQGATLNIQYF.

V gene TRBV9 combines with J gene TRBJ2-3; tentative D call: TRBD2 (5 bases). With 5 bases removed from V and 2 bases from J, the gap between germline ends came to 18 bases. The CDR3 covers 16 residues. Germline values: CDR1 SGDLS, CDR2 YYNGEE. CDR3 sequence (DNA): TGTGCCAGCAGTGCCATTTTGGACTCGCCCACAGATACGCAGTATTTT. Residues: CASSAILDSPTDTQYF.